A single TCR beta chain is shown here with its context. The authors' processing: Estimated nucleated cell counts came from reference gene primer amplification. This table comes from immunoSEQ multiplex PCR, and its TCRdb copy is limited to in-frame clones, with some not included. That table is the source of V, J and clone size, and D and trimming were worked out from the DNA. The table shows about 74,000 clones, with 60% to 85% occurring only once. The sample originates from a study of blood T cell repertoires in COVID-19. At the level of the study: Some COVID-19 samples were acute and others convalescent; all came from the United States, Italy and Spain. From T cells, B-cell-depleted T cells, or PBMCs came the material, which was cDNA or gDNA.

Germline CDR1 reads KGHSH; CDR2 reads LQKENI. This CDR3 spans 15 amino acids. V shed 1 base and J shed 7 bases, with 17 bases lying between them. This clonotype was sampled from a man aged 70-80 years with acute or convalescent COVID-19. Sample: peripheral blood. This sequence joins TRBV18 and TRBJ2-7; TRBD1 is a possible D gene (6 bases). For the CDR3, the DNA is TGTGCCAGCTCACCACTGGGGGCCTCTTCGGGTGAGCAGTACTTC. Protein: CASSPLGASSGEQYF.